The 14 T cell receptor beta chains below come from one sample, sequenced in a study of cytotoxic CD8 clonotypes in ibrutinib-treated CLL. Measured with immunoSEQ multiplex PCR; TCRdb has only the in-frame clones, and not every one. The sample contains about 44,000 clones, roughly three quarters of which appear only once. The sample in question was PBMCs, obtained after 12 months of ibrutinib treatment. The receptor source for this set is a human donor with chronic lymphocytic leukemia.

This clone was seen a handful of times. The chain has TRBV7-6 and TRBJ2-2; D possibly matches TRBD1 or TRBD2 (5 bases each). Trimming stripped 4 bases from V and 7 bases from J, with 19 bases between. CDR3 length: 16 residues. Looked up from germline, CDR1 is SGHVS and CDR2 is FNYEAQ. The CDR3 region is CASSSGSRAGIGELFF. CDR3 in DNA: TGTGCCAGCAGCTCGGGGTCTAGGGCAGGGATCGGGGAGCTGTTTTTT. Variable domain in full (rest from reference TRBV7-6 and TRBJ2-2): GAGVSQSPRYKVTKRGQDVALRCDPISGHVSLYWYRQALGQGPEFLTYFNYEAQQDKSGLPNDRFSAERPEGSISTLTIQRTEQRDSAMYRCASSSGSRAGIGELFFGEGSRLTVL.

In its sample, this clone was seen once. The chain carries TRBV5-4 and TRBJ2-3; 8 bases line up with TRBD2. In germline, CDR1 is SGHNT, CDR2 YYREEE (reference sequence). Trimming took 2 bases from V and 4 from J; bases not matched to a gene: 9. This CDR3 region has 16 residues. The CDR3 DNA follows: TGTGCCAGCAGCTTTATAAGCGGGAGAGCGCCAGATACGCAGTATTTT. This sequence encodes CASSFISGRAPDTQYF.

The rearrangement uses TRBV5-1 and TRBJ2-1; the D is unclear. Trimming left V 4 bases short and J 6 bases short, with 8 bases between. CDR3 length: 12 amino acids. Per germline, CDR1 SGHRS and CDR2 YFSETQ. DNA for the CDR3: TGCGCCAGCAGCCCGAGGTTCAATGAGCAGTTCTTC. This codes for CASSPRFNEQFF.

The chain links TRBV19 to TRBJ1-5, with D possibly TRBD1 on 5 matching bases. Deletions cut 6 bases from V and 4 bases from J, with 19 bases between. The CDR3 covers 16 residues. Germline CDR1 and CDR2: LNHDA and SQIVND (reference sequence). CDR3 residues: CASRTDPGRRNQPQHF. The CDR3 DNA follows: TGTGCCAGTAGGACTGACCCGGGACGGAGGAATCAGCCCCAGCATTTT.

The chain employs TRBV2 and TRBJ2-7; TRBD1 matches 11 bases. The V gene end was trimmed by 6 bases and the J gene end by 6 bases; junction bases not matched to a gene: 7. CDR3 length: 14 amino acids. Germline V lookup: CDR1 SNHLY, CDR2 FYNNEI. Here the CDR3 reads CASSYRDRGFEQYF. For the CDR3, the DNA is TGTGCCAGCAGCTACCGGGACAGGGGGTTCGAGCAGTACTTC.

This clone was recorded once. The chain employs TRBV28 and TRBJ2-7; weak D call: TRBD2 (7 bases). The CDR3 runs 14 residues. Germline-derived CDR1 and CDR2 are MDHEN and SYDVKM. V lost 7 bases to trimming and J lost 7 bases, with 20 bases between them. The CDR3 bases are TGTGCCAGCACCATGGGGGGGGCAGGAGGTGAGCAGTACTTC. Its translation is CASTMGGAGGEQYF.

The V and J genes are TRBV28 and TRBJ2-7, with 9 bases aligning to TRBD2. CDR1 and CDR2 from the germline V gene are MDHEN and SYDVKM. The CDR3 has 13 amino acids. J gave up 4 bases and V 7 bases, and 5 bases lay outside the gene matches. The CDR3 reads CASNLSGSYEQYF. CDR3 bases: TGTGCCAGCAACCTTAGCGGGAGTTACGAGCAGTACTTC.

This chain uses TRBV5-4 with TRBJ1-1, with a possible D match to TRBD1 (5 bases). The germline V and J ends were trimmed by 5 bases and 5 bases, with 16 bases remaining between them. Germline CDR1 and CDR2: SGHNT and YYREEE (reference sequence). The CDR3 length is 14 residues. CDR3 DNA sequence: TGTGCCAGCAGTTTATTACTGCGGGGGACTGAAGCTTTCTTT. It specifies CASSLLLRGTEAFF.

This clone showed up just a few times. V is TRBV19 and J is TRBJ2-1, with D possibly being TRBD2 (5 bases). The CDR3 runs 15 residues. Between the trimmed V and J ends, which lost 4 bases and 3 bases, there was a span of 13 bases. Germline V gives CDR1 LNHDA, CDR2 SQIVND (reference sequence). The CDR3 region is CASSRLAVNYNEQFF. The DNA of the CDR3 is TGTGCCAGTAGTAGGCTAGCAGTAAACTACAATGAGCAGTTCTTC.

This clone was observed once. The chain uses TRBV4-1 and TRBJ2-7; D is undetermined. V dropped 3 bases and J dropped 6 bases, with 12 bases sitting between them. The CDR3 spans 13 residues. Germline V gene lookup returns CDR1 MGHRA and CDR2 YSYEKL. DNA of the CDR3: TGCGCCAGCAGCCACGGAGTCTTCTCCGAGCAGTACTTC. Translation gives CASSHGVFSEQYF.

This clone was recorded only once. This rearrangement joins TRBV2 to TRBJ2-3, with 10 nucleotides matching TRBD2. The germline V gene encodes CDR1 SNHLY and CDR2 FYNNEI. V shed 4 bases, J shed 1 base, and the junction held 5 bases outside the gene matches. CDR3 length: 16 residues. The CDR3 here is CASSVRAGGRTDTQYF. The CDR3 DNA sequence: TGTGCCAGCAGTGTAAGAGCGGGAGGGCGCACAGATACGCAGTATTTT.

CDR3 sequence: CASSLDSNGYTF. The CDR3 nucleotides are TGTGCCAGCAGTCTTGACAGCAATGGCTACACCTTC. J is TRBJ1-2 and V is TRBV7-9, with D possibly being TRBD1 (5 bases). Trimming left V 6 bases short and J 6 bases short, with 11 bases between. The CDR3 contains 12 residues. CDR1 is SEHNR and CDR2 is FQNEAQ in the germline V gene (reference sequence).

V usage is TRBV5-8 and J usage is TRBJ1-3; perhaps TRBD1 as D (5 bases). Germline assignment: CDR1 SGHTS and CDR2 YDEGEE. V was cut by 4 bases and J by 0 bases, with 20 bases left in between. CDR3 length: 18 residues. The CDR3, as DNA: TGTGCCAGCAGCCCCACGGGACGCCGGAGCCACTCTGGAAACACCATATATTTT. This codes for CASSPTGRRSHSGNTIYF.

This clone was counted only a few times. The chain uses TRBV19 and TRBJ2-2; 7 bases are a match to TRBD1. Per germline, CDR1 LNHDA and CDR2 SQIVND (reference sequence). V lost 6 bases to trimming and J lost 0 bases; unmatched junction nucleotides: 7. The CDR3 totals 16 residues. CDR3 DNA: TGTGCCAGTAGGGCCGGGACAGCCACGAACACCGGGGAGCTGTTTTTT. Encoded protein: CASRAGTATNTGELFF.